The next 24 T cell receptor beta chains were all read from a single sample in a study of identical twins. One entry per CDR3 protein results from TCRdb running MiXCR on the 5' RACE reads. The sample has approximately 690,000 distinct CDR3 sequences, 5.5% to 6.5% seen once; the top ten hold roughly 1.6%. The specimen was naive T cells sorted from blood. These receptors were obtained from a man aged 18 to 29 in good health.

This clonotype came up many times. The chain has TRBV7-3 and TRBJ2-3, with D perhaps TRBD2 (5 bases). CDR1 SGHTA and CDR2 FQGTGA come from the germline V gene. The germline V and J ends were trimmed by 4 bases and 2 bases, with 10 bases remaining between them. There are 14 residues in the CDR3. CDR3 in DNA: TGTGCCAGCAGCTCATCGGGGTACACAGATACGCAGTATTTT. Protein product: CASSSSGYTDTQYF.

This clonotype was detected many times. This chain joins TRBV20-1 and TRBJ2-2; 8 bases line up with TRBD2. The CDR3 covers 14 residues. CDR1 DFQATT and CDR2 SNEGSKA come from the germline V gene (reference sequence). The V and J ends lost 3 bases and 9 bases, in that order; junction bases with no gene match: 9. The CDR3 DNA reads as TGCAGTGCTAGCCTGACTAGCGATATCCGGGAGCTGTTTTTT. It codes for CSASLTSDIRELFF.

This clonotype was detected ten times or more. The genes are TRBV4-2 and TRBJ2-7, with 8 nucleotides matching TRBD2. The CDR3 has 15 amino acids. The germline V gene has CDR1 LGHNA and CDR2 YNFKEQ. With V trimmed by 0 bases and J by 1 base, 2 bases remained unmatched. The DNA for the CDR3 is TGTGCCAGCAGCCAAGATCGGGAGGGTTCCTACGAGCAGTACTTC. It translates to CASSQDREGSYEQYF.

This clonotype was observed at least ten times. The CDR3 loop reads CASSRVRVSGELFF. The CDR3 region has the DNA TGTGCCAGCAGTCGCGTTCGGGTGTCCGGGGAGCTGTTTTTT. The rearrangement links TRBV12-3 or TRBV12-4 to TRBJ2-2; D is undetermined. V shed 5 bases and J shed 6 bases, with 13 bases lying between them. The CDR3 has 14 residues.

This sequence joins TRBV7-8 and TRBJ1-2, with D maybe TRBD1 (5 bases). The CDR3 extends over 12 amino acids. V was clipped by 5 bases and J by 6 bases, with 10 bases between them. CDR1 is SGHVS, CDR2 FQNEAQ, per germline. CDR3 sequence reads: CASSPGSNGYTF. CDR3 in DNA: TGTGCCAGCAGCCCAGGGAGCAATGGCTACACCTTC.

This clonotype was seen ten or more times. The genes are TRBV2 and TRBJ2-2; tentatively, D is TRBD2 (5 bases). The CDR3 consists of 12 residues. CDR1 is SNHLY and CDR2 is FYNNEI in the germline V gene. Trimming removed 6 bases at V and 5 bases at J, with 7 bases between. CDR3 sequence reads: CASSWTTGELFF. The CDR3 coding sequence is TGTGCCAGCAGCTGGACTACCGGGGAGCTGTTTTTT.

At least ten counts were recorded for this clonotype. The CDR3 region is CASNRNNEQFF. The CDR3, as DNA: TGTGCCAGCAACCGAAACAATGAGCAGTTCTTC. This chain joins TRBV6-5 and TRBJ2-1; D gene ambiguous. The germline V gene has CDR1 MNHEY and CDR2 SVGAGI. Trimming shortened V by 7 bases and J by 5 bases, and 6 bases separated the two germline ends. The CDR3 loop spans 11 amino acids.

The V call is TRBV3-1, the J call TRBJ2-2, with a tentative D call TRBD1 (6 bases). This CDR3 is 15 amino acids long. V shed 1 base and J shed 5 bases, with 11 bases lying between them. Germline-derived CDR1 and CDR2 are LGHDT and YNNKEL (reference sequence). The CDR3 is CASSQAGAQTGELFF. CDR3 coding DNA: TGTGCCAGCAGCCAAGCAGGGGCACAGACCGGGGAGCTGTTTTTT.

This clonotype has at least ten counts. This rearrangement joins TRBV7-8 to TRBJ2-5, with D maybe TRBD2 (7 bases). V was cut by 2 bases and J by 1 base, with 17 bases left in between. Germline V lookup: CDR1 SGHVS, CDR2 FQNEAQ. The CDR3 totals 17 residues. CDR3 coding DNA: TGTGCCAGCAGCTTATCCCGGACTAGGGGGACCCAAGAGACCCAGTACTTC. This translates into CASSLSRTRGTQETQYF.

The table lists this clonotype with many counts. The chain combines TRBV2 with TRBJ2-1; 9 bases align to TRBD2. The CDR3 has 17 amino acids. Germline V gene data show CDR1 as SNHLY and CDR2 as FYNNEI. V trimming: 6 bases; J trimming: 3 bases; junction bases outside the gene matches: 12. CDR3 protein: CASSPLSGLALYNEQFF. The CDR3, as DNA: TGTGCCAGCAGCCCGCTGAGCGGACTAGCGCTCTACAATGAGCAGTTCTTC.

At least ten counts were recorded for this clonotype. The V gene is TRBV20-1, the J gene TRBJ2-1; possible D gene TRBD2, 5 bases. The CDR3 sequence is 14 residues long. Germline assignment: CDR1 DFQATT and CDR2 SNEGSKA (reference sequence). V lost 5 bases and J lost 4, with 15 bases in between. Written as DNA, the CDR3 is TGCAGTGCTTATAGCGAGACGAATTACAATGAGCAGTTCTTC. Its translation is CSAYSETNYNEQFF.

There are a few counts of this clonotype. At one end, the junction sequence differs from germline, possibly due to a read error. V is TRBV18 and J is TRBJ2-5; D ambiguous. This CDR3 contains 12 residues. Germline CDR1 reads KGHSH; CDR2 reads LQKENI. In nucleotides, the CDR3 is TGTGCCAGCTCACCACTCCAAGGGACCCAGTACTTC. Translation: CASSPLQGTQYF.

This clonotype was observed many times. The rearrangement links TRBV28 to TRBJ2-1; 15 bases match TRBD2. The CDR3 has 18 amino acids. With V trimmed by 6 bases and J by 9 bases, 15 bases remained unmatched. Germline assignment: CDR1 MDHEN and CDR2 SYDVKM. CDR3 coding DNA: TGTGCCAGCAGGTCCCCGGGACTAGCGGGAGGCCGCCCCGGTGAGCAGTTCTTC. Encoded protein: CASRSPGLAGGRPGEQFF.

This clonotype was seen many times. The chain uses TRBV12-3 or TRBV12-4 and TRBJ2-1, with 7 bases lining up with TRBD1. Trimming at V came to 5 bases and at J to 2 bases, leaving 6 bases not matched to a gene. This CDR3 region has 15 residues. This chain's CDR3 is CASSRQGNPYNEQFF. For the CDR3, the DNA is TGTGCCAGCAGTCGACAGGGAAACCCCTACAATGAGCAGTTCTTC.

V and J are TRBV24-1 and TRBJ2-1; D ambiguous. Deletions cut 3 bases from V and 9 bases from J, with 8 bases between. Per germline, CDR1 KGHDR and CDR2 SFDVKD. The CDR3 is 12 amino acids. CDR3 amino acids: CATSDGSGEQFF. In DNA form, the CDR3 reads TGTGCCACCAGTGATGGGTCTGGTGAGCAGTTCTTC.

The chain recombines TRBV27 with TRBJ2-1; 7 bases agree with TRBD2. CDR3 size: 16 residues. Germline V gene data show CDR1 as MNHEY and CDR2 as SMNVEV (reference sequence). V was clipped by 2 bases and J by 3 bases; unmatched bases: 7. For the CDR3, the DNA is TGTGCCAGCAGTTTACTCGGACTAGGGGACTACAATGAGCAGTTCTTC. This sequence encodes CASSLLGLGDYNEQFF.

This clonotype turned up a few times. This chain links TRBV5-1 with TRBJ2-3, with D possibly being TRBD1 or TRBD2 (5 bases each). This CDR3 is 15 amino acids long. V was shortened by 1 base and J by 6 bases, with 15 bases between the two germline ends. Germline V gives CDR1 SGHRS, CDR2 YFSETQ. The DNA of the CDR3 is TGCGCCAGCAGCTTGATGGGGCTAGCAGGTGATACGCAGTATTTT. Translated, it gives CASSLMGLAGDTQYF.

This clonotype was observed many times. CDR3 loop: CATSSRGDQPQHF. The CDR3 nucleotides are TGTGCCACCAGCAGTAGGGGAGATCAGCCCCAGCATTTT. The gene calls are TRBV15 and TRBJ1-5; D is possibly TRBD1 (5 bases). The CDR3 is 13 amino acids. The V gene's germline CDR1 is LNHNV and CDR2 YYDKDF (reference sequence). The V gene lost 3 bases and the J gene lost 5 bases, with 8 bases spanning the gap.

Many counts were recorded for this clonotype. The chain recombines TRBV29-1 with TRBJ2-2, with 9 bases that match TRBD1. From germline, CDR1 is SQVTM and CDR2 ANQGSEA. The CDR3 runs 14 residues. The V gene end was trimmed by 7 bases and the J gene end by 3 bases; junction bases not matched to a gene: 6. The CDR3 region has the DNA TGCAGCGCCGCGGGACAGGGATACACCGGGGAGCTGTTTTTT. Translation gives CSAAGQGYTGELFF.

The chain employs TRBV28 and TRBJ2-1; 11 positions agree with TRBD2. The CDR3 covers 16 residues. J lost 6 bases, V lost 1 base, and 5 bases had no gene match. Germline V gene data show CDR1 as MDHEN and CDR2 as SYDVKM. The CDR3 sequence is CASSLSASGRTNEQFF. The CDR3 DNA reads TGTGCCAGCAGTTTATCGGCTAGCGGGAGGACCAATGAGCAGTTCTTC. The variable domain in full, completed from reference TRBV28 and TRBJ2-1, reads DVKVTQSSRYLVKRTGEKVFLECVQDMDHENMFWYRQDPGLGLRLIYFSYDVKMKEKGDIPEGYSVSREKKERFSLILESASTNQTSMYLCASSLSASGRTNEQFFGPGTRLTVL.

CDR3 in DNA: TGTGCCAGCAGCTCATTAGCGGGAGTCGAGCAGTACGTC. It codes for CASSSLAGVEQYV. This chain connects TRBV11-3 to TRBJ2-7; 9 bases fit TRBD2. From germline, CDR1 is SGHNT and CDR2 YENEEA. V lost 4 bases and J lost 6; bases outside the gene matches: 4. The CDR3 consists of 13 residues.

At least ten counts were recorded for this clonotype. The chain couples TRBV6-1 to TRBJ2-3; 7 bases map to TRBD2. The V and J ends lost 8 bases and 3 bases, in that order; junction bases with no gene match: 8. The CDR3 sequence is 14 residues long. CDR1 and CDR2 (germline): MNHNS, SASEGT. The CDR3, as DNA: TGTGCCAGCGGCTGGACTAGAGAAACAGATACGCAGTATTTT. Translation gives CASGWTRETDTQYF.

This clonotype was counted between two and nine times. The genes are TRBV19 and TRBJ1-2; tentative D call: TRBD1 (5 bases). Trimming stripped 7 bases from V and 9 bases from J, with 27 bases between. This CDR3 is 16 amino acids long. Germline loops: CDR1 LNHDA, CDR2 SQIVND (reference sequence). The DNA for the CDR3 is TGTGCCAGTACCAAGGGGTATAGTTCCCTGGACACCAGCTACACCTTC. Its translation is CASTKGYSSLDTSYTF. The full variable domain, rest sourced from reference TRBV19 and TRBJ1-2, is DGGITQSPKYLFRKEGQNVTLSCEQNLNHDAMYWYRQDPGQGLRLIYYSQIVNDFQKGDIAEGYSVSREKKESFPLTVTSAQKNPTAFYLCASTKGYSSLDTSYTFGSGTRLTVV.

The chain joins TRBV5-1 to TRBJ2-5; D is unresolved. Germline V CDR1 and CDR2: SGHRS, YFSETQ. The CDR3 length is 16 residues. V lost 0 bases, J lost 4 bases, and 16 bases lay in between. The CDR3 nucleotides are TGCGCCAGCAGCTTGGGTATTGCCGGGTTTGGAGAGACCCAGTACTTC. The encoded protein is CASSLGIAGFGETQYF.